One T cell receptor (beta chain) is described in this entry. Its antigen is unknown. Germline lookup yields CDR1 LNHNV and CDR2 YYDKDF (reference sequence). V was shortened by 3 bases and J by 7 bases, with 21 bases between the two germline ends. The CDR3 sequence is 17 residues long. These data are taken from a study of cytomegalovirus exposure and HLA in healthy donors. The PCR employed 60 Vbeta primers together with 13 Jbeta primers. Sequenced by immunoSEQ multiplex PCR; TCRdb stores in-frame clones only, minus some. The data show under 200,000 clones, approximately 71% seen once. Findings and limits, study-wide: Through in vitro validation, a few CMV-associated chains were shown to be specific for CMV antigens.

What was sequenced was PBMCs. This chain uses TRBV15 with TRBJ2-2; D is perhaps TRBD2 (6 bases). The TCR was taken from a man aged 50 to 59 in good health and CMV-seronegative. CDR3 protein: CATSSLQKFREVGELFF. CDR3 coding DNA: TGTGCCACCAGCAGTCTCCAGAAGTTTAGGGAGGTCGGGGAGCTGTTTTTT. The whole variable domain, remainder taken from reference TRBV15 and TRBJ2-2, is DAMVIQNPRYQVTQFGKPVTLSCSQTLNHNVMYWYQQKSSQAPKLLFHYYDKDFNNEADTPDNFQSRRPNTSFCFLDIRSPGLGDTAMYLCATSSLQKFREVGELFFGEGSRLTVL.